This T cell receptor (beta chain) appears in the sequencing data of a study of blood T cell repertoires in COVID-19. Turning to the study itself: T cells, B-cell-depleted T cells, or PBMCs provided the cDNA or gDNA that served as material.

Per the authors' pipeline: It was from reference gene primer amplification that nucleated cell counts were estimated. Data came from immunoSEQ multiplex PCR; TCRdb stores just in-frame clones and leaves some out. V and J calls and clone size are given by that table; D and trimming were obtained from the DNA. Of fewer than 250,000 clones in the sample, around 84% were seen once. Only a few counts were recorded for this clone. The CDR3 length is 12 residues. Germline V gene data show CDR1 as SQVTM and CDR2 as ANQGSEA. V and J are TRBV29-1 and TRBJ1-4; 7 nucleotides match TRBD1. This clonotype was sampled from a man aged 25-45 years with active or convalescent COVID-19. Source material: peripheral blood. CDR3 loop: CSGQGANEKLFF. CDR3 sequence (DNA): TGCAGTGGGCAGGGGGCTAATGAAAAACTGTTTTTT. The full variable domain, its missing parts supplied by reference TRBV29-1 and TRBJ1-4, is SAVISQKPSRDICQRGTSLTIQCQVDSQVTMMFWYRQQPGQSLTLIATANQGSEATYESGFVIDKFPISRPNLTFSTLTVSNMSPEDSSIYLCSGQGANEKLFFGSGTQLSVL.